Given below is one T cell receptor (beta chain) in context. Its specificity is not known. The sample is drawn from a study of CD8 T cells in ankylosing spondylitis. MiXCR was run by TCRdb on the 5' RACE reads, yielding one entry per CDR3 protein. The table has 350,000 to 450,000 distinct CDR3 sequences, 20% to 25% seen once. Per germline, CDR1 MNHEY and CDR2 SMNVEV (reference sequence). CDR3 length: 13 residues. V shed 5 bases and J shed 6 bases, with 10 bases lying between them. Study-wide findings and caveats: The study identified a TCR beta motif of under 10 highly homologous variants that appeared characteristic of ankylosing spondylitis blood. It was reported that disease-linked clones were significantly enriched in matched ankylosing spondylitis synovial fluid.

The source is a male donor with ankylosing spondylitis or in good health (not recorded which). The chain couples TRBV27 to TRBJ2-2; tentatively, D is TRBD2 (7 bases). The sample taken for sequencing was blood, either unsorted or a sorted T cell fraction (not recorded which). CDR3 sequence: CASSPGGPGELFF. The CDR3 nucleotides read TGTGCCAGCAGTCCGGGGGGCCCCGGGGAGCTGTTTTTT.